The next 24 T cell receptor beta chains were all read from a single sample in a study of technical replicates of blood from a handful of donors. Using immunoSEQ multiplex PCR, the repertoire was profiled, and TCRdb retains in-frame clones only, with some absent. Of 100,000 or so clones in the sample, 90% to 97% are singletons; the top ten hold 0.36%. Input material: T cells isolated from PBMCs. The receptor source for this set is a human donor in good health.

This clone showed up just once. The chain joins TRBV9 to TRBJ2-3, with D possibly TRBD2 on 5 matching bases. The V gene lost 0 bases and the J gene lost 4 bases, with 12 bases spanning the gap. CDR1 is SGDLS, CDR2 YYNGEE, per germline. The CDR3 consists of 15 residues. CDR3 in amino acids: CASSVGIGNSDTQYF. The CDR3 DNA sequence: TGTGCCAGCAGCGTAGGTATCGGGAATTCAGATACGCAGTATTTT.

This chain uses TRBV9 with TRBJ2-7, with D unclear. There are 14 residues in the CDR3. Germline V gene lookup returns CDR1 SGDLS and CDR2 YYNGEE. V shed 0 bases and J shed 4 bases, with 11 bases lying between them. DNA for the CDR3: TGTGCCAGCAGCGTAGCTCTAGATCCTTACGAGCAGTACTTC. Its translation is CASSVALDPYEQYF.

The CDR3 region is CASSLGPSSYEQYF. The CDR3 DNA sequence: TGTGCCAGCAGCTTAGGGCCGAGCTCCTACGAGCAGTACTTC. V gene TRBV7-3 combines with J gene TRBJ2-7, with D unclear. V dropped 2 bases and J dropped 0 bases, with 8 bases sitting between them. The CDR3 is made up of 14 amino acids. The V gene's germline CDR1 is SGHTA and CDR2 FQGTGA. The entire variable domain, with the rest obtained from reference TRBV7-3 and TRBJ2-7, is as follows: GAGVSQTPSNKVTEKGKYVELRCDPISGHTALYWYRQSLGQGPEFLIYFQGTGAADDSGLPNDRFFAVRPEGSVSTLKIQRTERGDSAVYLCASSLGPSSYEQYFGPGTRLTVT.

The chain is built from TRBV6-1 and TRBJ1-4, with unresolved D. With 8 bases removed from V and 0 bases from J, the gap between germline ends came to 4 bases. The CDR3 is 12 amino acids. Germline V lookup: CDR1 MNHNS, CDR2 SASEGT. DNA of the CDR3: TGTGCCAGCTCTGCAACTAATGAAAAACTGTTTTTT. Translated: CASSATNEKLFF.

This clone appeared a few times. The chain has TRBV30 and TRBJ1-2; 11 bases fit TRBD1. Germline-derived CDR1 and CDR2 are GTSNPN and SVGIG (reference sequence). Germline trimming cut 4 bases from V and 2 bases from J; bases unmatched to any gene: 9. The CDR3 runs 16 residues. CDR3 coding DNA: TGTGCCTGGACCGGGACAGGGGGTATGGGGAACTATGGCTACACCTTC. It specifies CAWTGTGGMGNYGYTF.

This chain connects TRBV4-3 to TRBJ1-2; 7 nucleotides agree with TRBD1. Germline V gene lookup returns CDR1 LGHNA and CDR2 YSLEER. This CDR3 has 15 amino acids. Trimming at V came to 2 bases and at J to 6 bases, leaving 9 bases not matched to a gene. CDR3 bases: TGCGCCAGCAGCCAACACGGACAGGAAGGTCATGGCTACACCTTC. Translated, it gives CASSQHGQEGHGYTF.

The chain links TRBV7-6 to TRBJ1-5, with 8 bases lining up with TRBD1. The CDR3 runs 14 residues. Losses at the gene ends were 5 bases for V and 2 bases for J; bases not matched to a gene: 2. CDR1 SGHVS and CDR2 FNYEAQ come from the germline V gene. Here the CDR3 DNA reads TGTGCCAGCAGCGGGGGACAGGGCAATCAGCCCCAGCATTTT. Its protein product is CASSGGQGNQPQHF.

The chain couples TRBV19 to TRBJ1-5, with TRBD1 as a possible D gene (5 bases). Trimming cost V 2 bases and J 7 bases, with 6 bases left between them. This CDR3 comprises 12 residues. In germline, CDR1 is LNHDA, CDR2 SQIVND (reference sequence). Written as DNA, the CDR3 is TGTGCCAGTAGTATATGGACACAGCCCCAGCATTTT. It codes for CASSIWTQPQHF.

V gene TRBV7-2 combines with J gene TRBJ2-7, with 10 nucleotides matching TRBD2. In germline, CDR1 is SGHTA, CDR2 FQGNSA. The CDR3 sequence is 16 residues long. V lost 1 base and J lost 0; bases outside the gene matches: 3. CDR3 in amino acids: CASSLGSGGSSYEQYF. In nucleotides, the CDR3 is TGTGCCAGCAGCTTAGGTAGCGGGGGGAGCTCCTACGAGCAGTACTTC. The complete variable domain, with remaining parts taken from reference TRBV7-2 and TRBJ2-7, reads GAGVSQSPSNKVTEKGKDVELRCDPISGHTALYWYRQSLGQGLEFLIYFQGNSAPDKSGLPSDRFSAERTGGSVSTLTIQRTQQEDSAVYLCASSLGSGGSSYEQYFGPGTRLTVT.

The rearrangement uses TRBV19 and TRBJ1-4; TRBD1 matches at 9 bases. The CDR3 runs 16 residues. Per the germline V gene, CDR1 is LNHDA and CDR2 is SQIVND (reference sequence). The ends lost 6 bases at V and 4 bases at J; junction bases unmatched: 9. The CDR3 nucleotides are TGTGCCAGTAGCAGACAGGGGGGAAGTAGTAATGAAAAACTGTTTTTT. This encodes CASSRQGGSSNEKLFF.

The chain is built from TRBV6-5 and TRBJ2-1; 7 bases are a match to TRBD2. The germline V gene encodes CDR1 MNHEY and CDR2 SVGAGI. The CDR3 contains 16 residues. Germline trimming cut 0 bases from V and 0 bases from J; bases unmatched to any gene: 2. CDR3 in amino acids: CASSYSLATSYNEQFF. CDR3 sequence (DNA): TGTGCCAGCAGTTACTCACTAGCGACCTCCTACAATGAGCAGTTCTTC.

As DNA, the CDR3 is TGTGCCAGCAGGATGACAGGTTATAAGGATACGCAGTATTTT. It translates to CASRMTGYKDTQYF. The chain combines TRBV6-1 with TRBJ2-3; D is possibly TRBD1 (6 bases). CDR1 and CDR2 (germline): MNHNS, SASEGT. V lost 6 bases and J lost 6, with 16 bases in between. This CDR3 spans 14 amino acids.

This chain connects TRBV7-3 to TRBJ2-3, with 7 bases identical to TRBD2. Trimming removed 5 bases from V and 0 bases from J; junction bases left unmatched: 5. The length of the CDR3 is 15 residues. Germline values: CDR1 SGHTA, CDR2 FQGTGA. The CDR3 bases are TGTGCCAGCAGCCGTAGCGGGCCTAGCACAGATACGCAGTATTTT. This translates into CASSRSGPSTDTQYF.

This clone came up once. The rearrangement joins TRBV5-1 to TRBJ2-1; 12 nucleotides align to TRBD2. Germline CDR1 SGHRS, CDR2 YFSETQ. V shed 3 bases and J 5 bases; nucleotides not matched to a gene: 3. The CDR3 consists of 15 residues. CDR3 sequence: CASSSSGRVDNEQFF. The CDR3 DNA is TGCGCCAGCAGCTCTAGCGGGAGGGTGGACAATGAGCAGTTCTTC.

CDR3 coding DNA: TGTGCCACCGCTTTAGCGGGAGTATTGCGAGAGACCCAGTACTTC. This sequence encodes CATALAGVLRETQYF. The V gene is TRBV7-2, the J gene TRBJ2-5, with 9 nucleotides matching TRBD2. The CDR3 runs 15 residues. The V and J ends lost 10 bases and 4 bases, in that order; junction bases with no gene match: 13. Germline CDR1 SGHTA, CDR2 FQGNSA.

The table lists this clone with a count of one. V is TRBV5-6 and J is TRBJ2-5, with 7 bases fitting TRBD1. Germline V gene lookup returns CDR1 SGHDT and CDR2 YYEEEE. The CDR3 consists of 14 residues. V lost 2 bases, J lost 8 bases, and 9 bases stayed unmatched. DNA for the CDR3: TGTGCCAGCAGCTTAGGGGGCCCTGTCCAAACCCAGTACTTC. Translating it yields CASSLGGPVQTQYF.

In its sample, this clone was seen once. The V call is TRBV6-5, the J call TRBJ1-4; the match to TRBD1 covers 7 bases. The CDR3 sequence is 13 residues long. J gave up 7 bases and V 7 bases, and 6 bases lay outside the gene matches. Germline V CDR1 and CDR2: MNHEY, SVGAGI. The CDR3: CASTTGATEKLFF. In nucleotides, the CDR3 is TGTGCCAGCACAACAGGGGCTACTGAAAAACTGTTTTTT.

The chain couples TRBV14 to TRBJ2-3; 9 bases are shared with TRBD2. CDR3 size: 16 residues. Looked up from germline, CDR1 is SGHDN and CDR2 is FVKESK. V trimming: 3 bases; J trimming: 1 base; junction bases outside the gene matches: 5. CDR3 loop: CASSQGLALGTDTQYF. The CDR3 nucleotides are TGTGCCAGCAGCCAGGGACTAGCCCTTGGCACAGATACGCAGTATTTT.

In DNA, the CDR3 is TGTGCCAGCAGCTCCCAAATTGGGGCGCCGGGCGGGGAGCTGTTTTTT. It translates to CASSSQIGAPGGELFF. The chain recombines TRBV7-2 with TRBJ2-2; possible D gene TRBD1, 5 bases. The CDR3 sequence is 16 residues long. CDR1 and CDR2 from the germline V gene are SGHTA and FQGNSA. Trimming left V 4 bases short and J 7 bases short, with 19 bases between.

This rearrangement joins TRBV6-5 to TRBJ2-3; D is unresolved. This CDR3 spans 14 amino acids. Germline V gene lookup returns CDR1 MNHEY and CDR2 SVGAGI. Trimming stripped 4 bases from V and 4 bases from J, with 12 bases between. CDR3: CASSSGSLSDTQYF. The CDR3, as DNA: TGTGCCAGCAGTTCTGGCTCGCTCTCAGATACGCAGTATTTT.

CDR3 DNA sequence: TGTGCCTGGATCGCCCCGGGACAGGGGTACACTGAAGCTTTCTTT. The encoded protein is CAWIAPGQGYTEAFF. This chain uses TRBV30 with TRBJ1-1, with TRBD1 matching 10 bases. In germline, CDR1 is GTSNPN, CDR2 SVGIG (reference sequence). The CDR3 spans 15 residues. Losses at the gene ends were 4 bases for V and 3 bases for J; bases not matched to a gene: 8.

In DNA, the CDR3 is TGTGCCTGGGGACACTCTGGAAACACCATATATTTT. Translation: CAWGHSGNTIYF. The genes are TRBV30 and TRBJ1-3, with a tentative D call TRBD1 (5 bases). Per the germline V gene, CDR1 is GTSNPN and CDR2 is SVGIG (reference sequence). The CDR3 extends over 12 amino acids. Trimming shortened V by 5 bases and J by 0 bases, and 5 bases separated the two germline ends.

The CDR3 region has the DNA TGCGCCAGCAGTGAACAGGGGGCCCGTTATAGCAATCAGCCCCAGCATTTT. Its protein product is CASSEQGARYSNQPQHF. The rearrangement joins TRBV10-2 to TRBJ1-5; 9 positions match TRBD1. This CDR3 region has 17 residues. With 3 bases clipped from V and 0 bases from J, the junction kept 6 bases outside the gene matches. CDR1 WSHSY and CDR2 SAAADI come from the germline V gene.

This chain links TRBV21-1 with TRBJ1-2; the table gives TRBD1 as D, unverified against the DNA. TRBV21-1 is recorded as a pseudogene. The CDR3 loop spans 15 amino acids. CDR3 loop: CASSKGDREGHGYTF. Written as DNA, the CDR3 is TGTGCCAGCAGCAAGGGGGACAGGGAAGGTCATGGCTACACCTTC.